One sample yielded the 29 T cell receptor beta chains listed below, sequenced in a study of OX40 agonist ivuxolimab in advanced cancers. TCRdb keeps only in-frame clones here, not all; method: immunoSEQ multiplex PCR. The sample holds fewer than 25,000 clones, around four fifths seen once. Sequenced material: CD4+ or CD8+ T cells sorted from blood, taken in a trial of the OX40 agonist ivuxolimab. These receptors came from an adult with an advanced solid tumor such as melanoma, head and neck, liver or kidney cancer.

V is TRBV7-2 and J is TRBJ1-1, with 7 bases fitting TRBD1. There are 15 residues in the CDR3. In germline, CDR1 is SGHTA, CDR2 FQGNSA. Unmatched junction bases numbered 6, after V lost 4 bases and J lost 1 base. Written as DNA, the CDR3 is TGTGCCAGCAGCTCACCCGACAGGGCGAACACTGAAGCTTTCTTT. It encodes CASSSPDRANTEAFF.

In this sample, this clone turned up once. The chain employs TRBV6-4 and TRBJ2-6, with 9 bases fitting TRBD1. This CDR3 is built from 17 residues. Trimming took 0 bases from V and 1 from J; bases not matched to a gene: 1. Germline V gives CDR1 MRHNA, CDR2 SNTAGT. CDR3 residues: CASSDSTGGSGANVLTF. The CDR3 DNA sequence: TGTGCCAGCAGTGACTCGACAGGGGGGTCTGGGGCCAACGTCCTGACTTTC.

The chain employs TRBV4-1 and TRBJ1-5, with D possibly TRBD1 on 5 matching bases. This CDR3 region has 14 residues. Trimming cost V 4 bases and J 5 bases, with 12 bases left between them. Germline values: CDR1 MGHRA, CDR2 YSYEKL. The chain's CDR3 is CASSPQVGDQPQHF. CDR3 in DNA: TGCGCCAGCAGCCCTCAGGTAGGGGATCAGCCCCAGCATTTT.

This chain uses TRBV2 with TRBJ2-7, with D uncertain. CDR3 size: 13 residues. Germline V gene data show CDR1 as SNHLY and CDR2 as FYNNEI. V lost 4 bases and J lost 3, with 10 bases in between. DNA of the CDR3: TGTGCCAGCAGTGGTGGGGTCGGCTACGAGCAGTACTTC. This gives the protein CASSGGVGYEQYF.

The V gene is TRBV18, the J gene TRBJ1-4, with no clear D. In germline, CDR1 is KGHSH, CDR2 LQKENI. CDR3 length: 16 residues. The germline V and J ends were trimmed by 6 bases and 3 bases, with 17 bases remaining between them. This CDR3 is CASSNKPGPANEKLFF. The CDR3 bases are TGTGCCAGCTCCAACAAGCCCGGGCCAGCTAATGAAAAACTGTTTTTT.

This chain uses TRBV13 with TRBJ1-2; D perhaps matches TRBD1 (5 bases). The V gene's germline CDR1 is PRHDT and CDR2 FYEKMQ (reference sequence). The CDR3 has 14 residues. V lost 7 bases, J lost 1 base, and 13 bases lay in between. CDR3 in DNA: TGTGCCAGCAAGAAGGGGACCGTTAACTATGGCTACACCTTC. The encoded protein is CASKKGTVNYGYTF.

V is TRBV6-1 and J is TRBJ1-2; TRBD1 might be the D (5 bases). Germline V gene sequence: CDR1 MNHNS, CDR2 SASEGT. The CDR3 is 14 amino acids. Trimming took off 5 bases at V and 4 bases at J, with 14 bases between the two ends. The CDR3 nucleotides are TGTGCCAGCAGTCCTGAGGGGTCGGGCTATGGCTACACCTTC. It yields the protein CASSPEGSGYGYTF.

The rearrangement links TRBV21-1 to TRBJ1-2. TRBV21-1 is reported as a pseudogene. The CDR3 length is 18 residues. Written as DNA, the CDR3 is TGTGCCAGCAGCAAAGTCCGGGGCAGACGGGGGGTGGGCTATGGCTACACCTTC. This translates into CASSKVRGRRGVGYGYTF.

The genes are TRBV15 and TRBJ1-6, with D uncertain. The CDR3 consists of 16 residues. CDR1 LNHNV and CDR2 YYDKDF come from the germline V gene (reference sequence). Between the trimmed V and J ends, which lost 7 bases and 0 bases, there was a span of 13 bases. The CDR3 protein is CATTVKGSSYNSPLHF. CDR3 DNA: TGTGCCACCACCGTGAAGGGCAGCTCCTATAATTCACCCCTCCACTTT.

This chain connects TRBV19 to TRBJ2-1, with 8 bases aligning to TRBD2. The J segment lost 6 bases and the V segment lost 6 bases, leaving 4 bases of the junction unmatched. Germline-derived CDR1 and CDR2 are LNHDA and SQIVND (reference sequence). This CDR3 has 13 residues. The CDR3 here is CASRAGVANEQFF. The CDR3 region has the DNA TGTGCCAGTAGAGCGGGGGTTGCCAATGAGCAGTTCTTC.

This clone has a handful of counts. The J gene is TRBJ1-1, the V gene TRBV28; perhaps TRBD1 as D (6 bases). The CDR3 loop spans 12 amino acids. CDR1 is MDHEN and CDR2 is SYDVKM in the germline V gene. The germline V and J ends were trimmed by 4 bases and 6 bases, with 9 bases remaining between them. CDR3 in amino acids: CASSYRVSEAFF. CDR3 nucleotide sequence: TGTGCCAGCAGTTACAGGGTGTCTGAAGCTTTCTTT.

V usage is TRBV27 and J usage is TRBJ1-4; D is ambiguous. The CDR3 length is 15 residues. CDR1 and CDR2 (germline): MNHEY, SMNVEV (reference sequence). The germline V and J ends were trimmed by 1 base and 2 bases, with 8 bases remaining between them. CDR3 amino acids: CASSLLLDTNEKLFF. The CDR3 nucleotides are TGTGCCAGCAGTTTATTATTGGACACTAATGAAAAACTGTTTTTT.

This rearrangement joins TRBV2 to TRBJ2-7; 11 bases line up with TRBD2. J gave up 2 bases and V 8 bases, and 5 bases lay outside the gene matches. This CDR3 has 14 residues. Germline V gives CDR1 SNHLY, CDR2 FYNNEI. CDR3 in DNA: TGTGCCAGCTTTACTAGCGGGGGAGCCTACGAGCAGTACTTC. Amino acids: CASFTSGGAYEQYF. Complete variable domain (other parts from reference TRBV2 and TRBJ2-7): EPEVTQTPSHQVTQMGQEVILRCVPISNHLYFYWYRQILGQKVEFLVSFYNNEISEKSEIFDDQFSVERPDGSNFTLKIRSTKLEDSAMYFCASFTSGGAYEQYFGPGTRLTVT.

The V and J genes are TRBV6-5 and TRBJ1-1; D is unresolved. This CDR3 is built from 13 residues. Germline V gene sequence: CDR1 MNHEY, CDR2 SVGAGI. V shed 6 bases and J shed 3 bases, with 11 bases lying between them. CDR3 coding DNA: TGTGCCAGCAGCGTATCGACCCACACTGAAGCTTTCTTT. Its protein is CASSVSTHTEAFF.

V is TRBV7-8 and J is TRBJ2-7; a possible D gene is TRBD2 (5 bases). The CDR3 is 14 residues long. Germline CDR1 SGHVS, CDR2 FQNEAQ. The V gene lost 5 bases and the J gene lost 5 bases, with 16 bases spanning the gap. The CDR3 here is CASSDPEGSDEQYF. The CDR3 DNA reads as TGTGCCAGCAGCGACCCAGAGGGCTCAGACGAGCAGTACTTC.

The rearrangement links TRBV7-6 to TRBJ2-7; 9 nucleotides line up with TRBD1. V lost 2 bases to trimming and J lost 3 bases; unmatched junction nucleotides: 8. The CDR3 is 16 amino acids. Germline loops: CDR1 SGHVS, CDR2 FNYEAQ. The CDR3 is CASSLIKGQGNYEQYF. The CDR3 bases are TGTGCCAGCAGCTTAATAAAAGGACAGGGGAACTACGAGCAGTACTTC.

This clone was seen a handful of times. The CDR3 coding sequence is TGTGCCAGCAGTTTCGGGGGAGGGGCCACAGATACGCAGTATTTT. Translation: CASSFGGGATDTQYF. The V and J genes are TRBV7-3 and TRBJ2-3; TRBD2 matches at 7 bases. Germline V gene data show CDR1 as SGHTA and CDR2 as FQGTGA. The CDR3 runs 15 residues. With 6 bases clipped from V and 2 bases from J, the junction kept 8 bases outside the gene matches.

V gene TRBV6-7 combines with J gene TRBJ1-5; TRBD1 might be the D (5 bases). TRBV6-7 is flagged as an ORF with uncertain function. The V end was cut by 5 bases, the J end by 1 base, with 18 bases between. The CDR3 consists of 17 residues. The CDR3 region has the DNA TGTGCCAGCAGTGAAATTTTGTCAGGGAGGAGCAATCAGCCCCAGCATTTT. It encodes CASSEILSGRSNQPQHF.

The chain links TRBV7-6 to TRBJ2-2; possible D gene TRBD1, 7 bases. The V end lost 5 bases, the J end lost 4 bases, and 14 bases lay between the germline ends. Germline values: CDR1 SGHVS, CDR2 FNYEAQ. This CDR3 region has 15 residues. In DNA, the CDR3 is TGTGCCAGCAGCCCGGGGCAGGGGGGCACCGGGGAGCTGTTTTTT. Translating it yields CASSPGQGGTGELFF.

The chain is built from TRBV2 and TRBJ1-2; TRBD1 aligns across 8 bases. Trimming at V came to 5 bases and at J to 6 bases, leaving 8 bases not matched to a gene. The V gene's germline CDR1 is SNHLY and CDR2 FYNNEI. This CDR3 contains 14 residues. The DNA for the CDR3 is TGTGCCAGCAGTCCGACAGGGGTTGAGGATGGCTACACCTTC. Encoded protein: CASSPTGVEDGYTF.

This clone came up once. The chain has TRBV4-3 and TRBJ1-3; D might be TRBD1 (6 bases). This CDR3 contains 16 residues. Per germline, CDR1 LGHNA and CDR2 YSLEER. Trimming left V 0 bases short and J 0 bases short, with 9 bases between. The chain's CDR3 is CASSQDRGNSGNTIYF. The CDR3 DNA reads TGCGCCAGCAGCCAAGATAGGGGGAACTCTGGAAACACCATATATTTT.

The gene calls are TRBV28 and TRBJ2-1; D assignment may be TRBD1 or TRBD2 (5 bases each). Trimming stripped 2 bases from V and 7 bases from J, with 15 bases between. The CDR3 sequence is 15 residues long. Germline V gene data show CDR1 as MDHEN and CDR2 as SYDVKM. In nucleotides, the CDR3 is TGTGCCAGCAGTTTAATGGGACGGGCGTTTAATGAGCAGTTCTTC. It specifies CASSLMGRAFNEQFF.

The V call is TRBV19, the J call TRBJ2-7; 10 bases are a match to TRBD1. This CDR3 spans 15 amino acids. CDR1 LNHDA and CDR2 SQIVND come from the germline V gene (reference sequence). Trimming took 5 bases from V and 3 from J; bases not matched to a gene: 7. The CDR3 loop reads CASSPKDRGVYEQYF. Here the CDR3 DNA reads TGTGCCAGTAGTCCGAAGGACAGGGGGGTCTACGAGCAGTACTTC.

This chain uses TRBV19 with TRBJ2-7; 9 nucleotides line up with TRBD1. With 9 bases clipped from V and 1 base from J, the junction kept 1 base outside the gene matches. The CDR3 length is 12 residues. From germline, CDR1 is LNHDA and CDR2 SQIVND (reference sequence). The CDR3 DNA follows: TGTGCCAGGACAGGGGGTTCCTACGAGCAGTACTTC. Translating gives CARTGGSYEQYF.

V is TRBV7-9 and J is TRBJ2-1, with no clear D. Germline CDR1 SEHNR, CDR2 FQNEAQ (reference sequence). Trimming removed 1 base from V and 8 bases from J, with 15 bases in between. The length of the CDR3 is 15 residues. CDR3 sequence reads: CASSLVGYSQDEQFF. The CDR3 DNA is TGTGCCAGCAGCTTAGTTGGGTATTCTCAGGATGAGCAGTTCTTC.

The J gene is TRBJ2-5, the V gene TRBV7-9, with no clear D. This CDR3 contains 13 residues. Germline V gene lookup returns CDR1 SEHNR and CDR2 FQNEAQ (reference sequence). Trimming removed 1 base from V and 0 bases from J, with 3 bases in between. The CDR3 is CASSLVNQETQYF. In DNA form, the CDR3 reads TGTGCCAGCAGCTTAGTCAACCAAGAGACCCAGTACTTC. The whole variable domain, remainder taken from reference TRBV7-9 and TRBJ2-5, is DTGVSQNPRHKITKRGQNVTFRCDPISEHNRLYWYRQTLGQGPEFLTYFQNEAQLEKSRLLSDRFSAERPKGSFSTLEIQRTEQGDSAMYLCASSLVNQETQYFGPGTRLLVL.

This clone was observed a single time. The rearrangement links TRBV7-9 to TRBJ2-1; no definite D call. Germline V gene sequence: CDR1 SEHNR, CDR2 FQNEAQ (reference sequence). There are 13 residues in the CDR3. Between the trimmed V and J ends, which lost 5 bases and 5 bases, there was a span of 10 bases. The DNA for the CDR3 is TGTGCCAGCAGCCCGGATAGAAACAATGAGCAGTTCTTC. Amino acids: CASSPDRNNEQFF.

This clone counts as medium-sized. The rearrangement uses TRBV9 and TRBJ1-3; D is uncertain. The germline gives CDR1 SGDLS, CDR2 YYNGEE. CDR3 size: 15 residues. V dropped 0 bases and J dropped 0 bases, with 7 bases sitting between them. CDR3 DNA: TGTGCCAGCAGCGTAGCTGGTGCCTCTGGAAACACCATATATTTT. Protein sequence: CASSVAGASGNTIYF.

The J gene is TRBJ2-3, the V gene TRBV13, with D unresolved. The germline V gene encodes CDR1 PRHDT and CDR2 FYEKMQ (reference sequence). Trimming removed 6 bases from V and 2 bases from J, with 12 bases in between. The CDR3 contains 14 residues. This chain's CDR3 is CASSLSAPTDTQYF. DNA for the CDR3: TGTGCCAGCAGTTTGAGTGCCCCCACAGATACGCAGTATTTT.